These T cell receptor beta chains were read from a single sample in a study of cytomegalovirus exposure and HLA in healthy donors. Produced via immunoSEQ multiplex PCR; TCRdb's table is partial and in-frame only. The sample yields over 100,000 clones, around 61% seen once. The sequencing input was PBMCs. These receptors all come from a woman younger than 45 in good health and CMV-seronegative. Both conserved end residues are part of each CDR3. D genes are given only for firm matches. Expanded clones are given a class, and other clones once, few, many or no size at all.

D	size	V	J	DNA	CDR3
TRBD2	few	TRBV5-1	TRBJ2-1	TGCGCCAGCAGCTCTACGACTAGCGGGAGTTACAATGAGCAGTTCTTC	CASSSTTSGSYNEQFF
-	-	TRBV5-1	TRBJ2-5	TGCGCCAGCAGCAGACCGTCAGGGGAAGAGACCCAGTACTTC	CASSRPSGEETQYF
-	few	TRBV19	TRBJ2-2	TGTGCCACGGGATTCACCGGGGAGCTGTTTTTT	CATGFTGELFF
-	-	TRBV19	TRBJ1-2	TGTGCCAGTAGTATTTCTCCCTATGGCTACACCTTC	CASSISPYGYTF
-	-	TRBV5-5	TRBJ1-1	TGTGCCAGCAGCTTGGTTGGGACTGGGAACACTGAAGCTTTCTTT	CASSLVGTGNTEAFF
TRBD2	-	TRBV7-6	TRBJ2-5	TGTGCCAGCAGCTTTATAAGCGGGAGGCAAGAGACCCAGTACTTC	CASSFISGRQETQYF
TRBD2	-	TRBV4-1	TRBJ2-5	TGCGCCAGCAGCCGCCCGGGACTAGCGCACCAAGAGACCCAGTACTTC	CASSRPGLAHQETQYF
TRBD2	-	TRBV9	TRBJ2-7	TGTGCCAGCAGCATTAGCGGGCAGACGGTCGGTTCCTACGAGCAGTACTTC	CASSISGQTVGSYEQYF
-	-	TRBV12-2	TRBJ2-4	TGTGCAAGTCGCCTCCTCGGAGGGGTCTTCTACAACAAAAACATTCAGTACTTC	CASRLLGGVFYNKNIQYF
TRBD2	few	TRBV6-4	TRBJ2-2	TGTGCCAGCAGTCGGACTAGCGGGAGCTCCGGGGAGCTGTTTTTT	CASSRTSGSSGELFF
TRBD1	-	TRBV5-1	TRBJ2-5	TGCGCCAGCAGCTTGGGTGAATACAGGGGTCTCCAAGAGACCCAGTACTTC	CASSLGEYRGLQETQYF
-	-	TRBV30	TRBJ2-7	TGTGCCTGGAGTGTGAGACAGTTGGTTGTGTACGAGCAGTACTTC	CAWSVRQLVVYEQYF
-	-	TRBV6-1	TRBJ2-7	TGTGCCAGCCTCCTTACAGTTTCCTACGAGCAGTACTTC	CASLLTVSYEQYF
-	-	TRBV10-2	TRBJ2-1	TGCGCCAGCAGTGAGTCCCGACTAGAAGGCCCCGTCAATGAGCAGTTCTTC	CASSESRLEGPVNEQFF
-	-	TRBV6-5	TRBJ1-2	TGTGCCAGCAGTCAGGACAGATATGGCTACACCTTC	CASSQDRYGYTF
TRBD1	-	TRBV7-6	TRBJ2-7	TGTGCCAGCAGCGGAAGACAGGGAACCTACGAGCAGTACTTC	CASSGRQGTYEQYF
-	-	TRBV2	TRBJ1-2	TGTGCCAGCAGAACCACAGGCCCGGGCTACACCTTC	CASRTTGPGYTF
TRBD2	-	TRBV10-1	TRBJ2-5	TGCGCCAGCAGGGAGCCGCTAGAGGAGCGGGAGAAAGAGACCCAGTACTTC	CASREPLEEREKETQYF
TRBD1	few	TRBV19	TRBJ2-7	TGTGCCAGTAGTAACTTAACAGGGGTCAACGAGCAGTACTTC	CASSNLTGVNEQYF
TRBD1	-	TRBV4-2	TRBJ2-7	TGTGCCAGCAGCCAAGAGGGGACAGGAGCCTCCTACGAGCAGTACTTC	CASSQEGTGASYEQYF
TRBD2	-	TRBV6-5	TRBJ2-7	TGTGCCAGCAGTTATCGGACTAGCAGCTACGAGCAGTACTTC	CASSYRTSSYEQYF
TRBD2	once	TRBV5-4	TRBJ2-7	TGTGCCAGCAGCTCGGTCGTTAGCGGGAGTATGAGCGAGCAGTACTTC	CASSSVVSGSMSEQYF
-	-	TRBV4-3	TRBJ2-3	TGCGCCAGCAGCCAAGATCTCACTTTTCGGGCTAGCGACGGCCTATCAGATACGCAGTATTTT	CASSQDLTFRASDGLSDTQYF
TRBD2	once	TRBV27	TRBJ2-1	TGTGCCAGCGGACTAGCGGGAGGATACAATGAGCAGTTCTTC	CASGLAGGYNEQFF
TRBD1	-	TRBV27	TRBJ1-2	TGTGCCAGCAGTCCTTCCCCTGACAGGGCTGCTGGCTATGGCTACACCTTC	CASSPSPDRAAGYGYTF
TRBD1	few	TRBV4-1	TRBJ1-1	TGCGCCAGCAGCCAACTGACAGGGGTCAACACTGAAGCTTTCTTT	CASSQLTGVNTEAFF
-	-	TRBV5-1	TRBJ1-1	TGCGCCAGCAGCTTGGGGCAGGAAAACACTGAAGCTTTCTTT	CASSLGQENTEAFF
TRBD2	-	TRBV19	TRBJ2-7	TGTGCCAGTAGTACCGACCCCTCTAGCGGGAGACTCGAGCAGTACTTC	CASSTDPSSGRLEQYF
TRBD1	few	TRBV5-4	TRBJ2-7	TGTGCCAGCAGCCAGGACAGGGTAAACTACGAGCAGTACTTC	CASSQDRVNYEQYF
-	-	TRBV9	TRBJ2-3	TGTGCCAGCAGCCGTCGCACAGATACGCAGTATTTT	CASSRRTDTQYF
TRBD2	-	TRBV6-6	TRBJ2-5	TGTGCCAGCAGCTTAGCGGGAGGGCCGCAAGAGACCCAGTACTTC	CASSLAGGPQETQYF
TRBD2	-	TRBV11-3	TRBJ2-7	TGTGCCAGCAGCTTAGGCCATCTAGCGGGAGCTCAAGGCTACGAGCAGTACTTC	CASSLGHLAGAQGYEQYF
-	few	TRBV9	TRBJ2-2	TGTGCCAGCAGCTTGGAGGGGAACACCGGGGAGCTGTTTTTT	CASSLEGNTGELFF
-	-	TRBV2	TRBJ1-1	TGTGCCAGCAGTGGCCTGGGAGGGGTAGGAACTGAAGCTTTCTTT	CASSGLGGVGTEAFF
-	many	TRBV6-5	TRBJ1-2	TGTGCCAGCAGCACCTCAGGGACACATGGCTACACCTTC	CASSTSGTHGYTF
-	few	TRBV28	TRBJ2-2	TGTGCCAGCAGTGGGAGGAACACCGGGGAGCTGTTTTTT	CASSGRNTGELFF
-	-	TRBV6-5	TRBJ2-3	TGTGCCAGCAGTGGAACAGGGACAGATACGCAGTATTTT	CASSGTGTDTQYF
-	-	TRBV4-3	TRBJ2-2	TGCGCCAGCAGCCAATTGACGGGAAACACCGGGGAGCTGTTTTTT	CASSQLTGNTGELFF
TRBD1	-	TRBV4-3	TRBJ2-7	TGCGCCAGCAGCCAAGATCTTGGGGGACAGGGAGGATCCTACGAGCAGTACTTC	CASSQDLGGQGGSYEQYF
-	-	TRBV4-1	TRBJ1-1	TGCGCCAGCAGCCTCCGTAGTGTTGGCACTGAAGCTTTCTTT	CASSLRSVGTEAFF
TRBD1	-	TRBV11-2	TRBJ1-6	TGTGCCAGCAGCTTAGATGGGACAGGGGCGTATAATTCACCCCTCCACTTT	CASSLDGTGAYNSPLHF
TRBD2	once	TRBV7-2	TRBJ2-7	TGTGCCAGCAGCTACCCCCGGCTAGCGGGAGCGGTTCACTACGAGCAGTACTTC	CASSYPRLAGAVHYEQYF
TRBD1	-	TRBV10-1	TRBJ1-1	TGCGCCAGCGGATACAGGGGGACTGAAGCTTTCTTT	CASGYRGTEAFF
TRBD1	-	TRBV5-6	TRBJ1-2	TGTGCCAGCAGCTTAGTGAGGGGGCCTAACTATGGCTACACCTTC	CASSLVRGPNYGYTF
TRBD2	-	TRBV28	TRBJ2-7	TGTGCCAGCAGTTTCCTGGGGGGGTACGAGCAGTACTTC	CASSFLGGYEQYF
TRBD2	-	TRBV27	TRBJ2-1	TGTGCCAGCAGTCTCGGGACTAGCGGGAGAAATGAGCAGTTCTTC	CASSLGTSGRNEQFF
-	-	TRBV6-5	TRBJ2-3	TGTGCCAGCAGTAACTCACTTGCGGGCACAGATACGCAGTATTTT	CASSNSLAGTDTQYF